This TCR beta chain came from a study of T cell changes during pregnancy in multiple sclerosis. TCRdb's copy holds only in-frame clones and misses some; the assay was immunoSEQ multiplex PCR. The repertoire holds about 38,000 clones, with nearly 90% as singletons. The CDR3 has 14 amino acids. Trimming shortened V by 6 bases and J by 4 bases, and 15 bases separated the two germline ends. Germline V gene lookup returns CDR1 MNHEY and CDR2 SVGAGI. The source is a female donor with multiple sclerosis, enrolled in a pregnancy study. This chain joins TRBV6-5 and TRBJ1-1; D perhaps matches TRBD1 (5 bases). Sequencing was performed on CD4+ T cells from peripheral blood mononuclear cells, taken in the second trimester of pregnancy. The CDR3 region has the DNA TGTGCCAGCAGACGGCCTGGGGGAGGCACTGAAGCTTTCTTT. Translation gives CASRRPGGGTEAFF.